The entry that follows covers one T cell receptor (beta chain) sequence. The data originate from a study of cytomegalovirus exposure and HLA in healthy donors. In germline, CDR1 is MNHNS, CDR2 SASEGT. CDR3 length: 13 amino acids. Trimming took 5 bases from V and 1 from J, leaving 6 bases between them. Primers for the PCR totalled 60 Vbeta and 13 Jbeta. Profiling relied on immunoSEQ multiplex PCR, and the TCRdb table lists in-frame clones only, not all of them. The repertoire holds 100,000 to 150,000 clones, with about three quarters as singletons. The gene calls are TRBV6-1 and TRBJ1-5; D unresolved. The sequence derives from a human donor in good health. The sequenced sample was PBMCs. CDR3 protein: CASSQQSNQPQHF. The DNA for the CDR3 is TGTGCCAGCAGTCAACAAAGCAATCAGCCCCAGCATTTT.